A single sample is the source of the 13 T cell receptor beta chains below, sequenced in a study of blood T cell repertoires in COVID-19. Clones were sequenced by immunoSEQ multiplex PCR, and TCRdb holds only the in-frame ones, with some missing. The sample lists roughly 80,000 clones; 65% to 85% were seen once. The sample consisted of peripheral blood. The origin of the receptors is a woman aged 60-75 years with acute or convalescent COVID-19.

This chain connects TRBV10-3 to TRBJ1-1; D ambiguous. There are 15 residues in the CDR3. Germline assignment: CDR1 ENHRY and CDR2 SYGVKD. V lost 3 bases, J lost 5 bases, and 16 bases lay in between. CDR3 in DNA: TGTGCCATCAGTGATCCTCGGCGGGGAGCGACTGAAGCTTTCTTT. Encoded protein: CAISDPRRGATEAFF.

J is TRBJ1-2 and V is TRBV24-1; TRBD1 agrees at 8 bases. The germline V gene has CDR1 KGHDR and CDR2 SFDVKD. This CDR3 has 17 residues. With V trimmed by 3 bases and J by 8 bases, 16 bases remained unmatched. This CDR3 is CATSDGGTGLKREGYTF. Written as DNA, the CDR3 is TGTGCCACCAGTGATGGCGGGACAGGACTAAAACGGGAGGGCTACACCTTC.

The chain has TRBV7-9 and TRBJ1-2; 7 nucleotides line up with TRBD1. CDR1 is SEHNR, CDR2 FQNEAQ, per germline (reference sequence). The CDR3 contains 18 residues. The V gene end was trimmed by 5 bases and the J gene end by 3 bases; junction bases not matched to a gene: 18. In nucleotides, the CDR3 is TGTGCCAGCAGCACGATAAACAGGGGTCCATCTAGGGACTATGGCTACACCTTC. It encodes CASSTINRGPSRDYGYTF.

This chain connects TRBV7-2 to TRBJ1-3; 8 bases match TRBD1. This CDR3 has 15 amino acids. V shed 5 bases, J shed 2 bases, and the junction held 5 bases outside the gene matches. Germline lookup yields CDR1 SGHTA and CDR2 FQGNSA. CDR3 bases: TGTGCCAGCAGCCTCACACAGGGGGCTGGAAACACCATATATTTT. It yields the protein CASSLTQGAGNTIYF.

This clone appeared once. The chain couples TRBV6-7 to TRBJ2-7; TRBD1 agrees at 7 bases. TRBV6-7 is noted as an ORF with a role that remains uncertain. The V and J ends lost 11 bases and 3 bases, in that order; junction bases with no gene match: 25. This CDR3 contains 18 residues. CDR3 sequence reads: CAHPALHGTARIGYEQYF. In DNA, the CDR3 is TGTGCCCACCCCGCTTTACACGGGACAGCTCGCATTGGCTACGAGCAGTACTTC.

This clone has only a few counts. The rearrangement links TRBV11-2 to TRBJ1-2, with a possible D match to TRBD1 (6 bases). Germline lookup yields CDR1 SGHAT and CDR2 FQNNGV. The CDR3 consists of 16 residues. The V and J ends lost 0 bases and 5 bases respectively, with 16 bases between them. In DNA, the CDR3 is TGTGCCAGCAGCTTAGATGGGCGGGGGGCGTTTTATGGCTACACCTTC. Amino acid sequence: CASSLDGRGAFYGYTF.

The J gene is TRBJ1-1, the V gene TRBV6-4; TRBD1 is a possible D gene (6 bases). Germline V gene lookup returns CDR1 MRHNA and CDR2 SNTAGT. This CDR3 comprises 15 residues. V was clipped by 4 bases and J by 6 bases, with 18 bases between them. In DNA form, the CDR3 reads TGTGCCAGCAGTGTAACGGAAGCCCCAGGGGCTGAAGCTTTCTTT. Translation: CASSVTEAPGAEAFF.

V usage is TRBV7-9 and J usage is TRBJ2-5, with TRBD2 identical over 7 bases. The germline V gene has CDR1 SEHNR and CDR2 FQNEAQ (reference sequence). This CDR3 comprises 14 residues. The ends lost 1 base at V and 5 bases at J; junction bases unmatched: 4. CDR3 in DNA: TGTGCCAGCAGCTTAGAAAGCGGGATGGAGACCCAGTACTTC. Amino acids: CASSLESGMETQYF. Complete variable domain (other parts from reference TRBV7-9 and TRBJ2-5): DTGVSQNPRHKITKRGQNVTFRCDPISEHNRLYWYRQTLGQGPEFLTYFQNEAQLEKSRLLSDRFSAERPKGSFSTLEIQRTEQGDSAMYLCASSLESGMETQYFGPGTRLLVL.

This clone was found once. V usage is TRBV12-3 or TRBV12-4 and J usage is TRBJ1-1; no definite D call. V shed 6 bases and J shed 1 base, with 9 bases lying between them. The CDR3 loop spans 13 amino acids. The CDR3 loop reads CASRRQRNTEAFF. Here the CDR3 DNA reads TGTGCCAGCAGGAGGCAGCGGAACACTGAAGCTTTCTTT.

The chain uses TRBV28 and TRBJ1-2; 8 bases match TRBD1. With V trimmed by 8 bases and J by 8 bases, 10 bases remained unmatched. From germline, CDR1 is MDHEN and CDR2 SYDVKM. The CDR3 covers 13 residues. The CDR3 DNA follows: TGTGCCAGCGGAACTTCAGGGGGCGCGGGCTACACCTTC. It codes for CASGTSGGAGYTF.

V and J are TRBV6-1 and TRBJ2-1, with 7 bases aligning to TRBD2. Trimming at V came to 1 base and at J to 7 bases, leaving 13 bases not matched to a gene. The V gene's germline CDR1 is MNHNS and CDR2 SASEGT. CDR3 length: 17 residues. In DNA, the CDR3 is TGTGCCAGCAGTGAAGTTTTCGGCGGGGGATACAATAATGAGCAGTTCTTC. Encoded protein: CASSEVFGGGYNNEQFF.

Only a few counts were recorded for this clone. The chain is built from TRBV28 and TRBJ2-7, with 12 bases that match TRBD1. V was pared by 5 bases and J by 5 bases, with 7 bases of the junction left unmatched. Germline V gives CDR1 MDHEN, CDR2 SYDVKM. CDR3 length: 15 residues. CDR3 region: CASSDPGQGAHEQYF. The DNA of the CDR3 is TGTGCCAGCAGTGACCCGGGACAGGGGGCCCACGAGCAGTACTTC.

This chain uses TRBV11-2 with TRBJ2-7; tentative D call: TRBD2 (6 bases). Trimming took 5 bases from V and 2 from J, leaving 16 bases between them. The CDR3 extends over 15 amino acids. Per the germline V gene, CDR1 is SGHAT and CDR2 is FQNNGV. CDR3 nucleotide sequence: TGTGCCAGCAGCGGAGGGATCGGACAAGCCTACGAGCAGTACTTC. This sequence encodes CASSGGIGQAYEQYF.